This T cell receptor (beta chain) was identified during a study of T cells after yellow fever vaccination. Regarding this clonotype: What it binds is not known. A junction end diverges from the germline sequence, so it may reflect a read error.

Study-wide results and limits: Researchers report a weaker secondary response that nonetheless peaked faster, day 5 versus 15. Post-booster repertoires contained most primary-vaccination clones again (about 95% CD4, 88% CD8). Abundant clonotypes (contaminants from the bulk population) could be present in FACS-sorted repertoires.

Production of TCR cDNA was by 5'RACE template switching, which also added a universal primer site and UMIs. TCRdb re-called the 5' RACE reads through MiXCR, storing one row per CDR3 protein. The repertoire holds some 350,000 distinct CDR3 sequences, with approximately 3.9% as singletons. This CDR3 has 14 residues. Per the germline V gene, CDR1 is LNHDA and CDR2 is SQIVND (reference sequence). The receptor was isolated from a man between 18 and 29 years old who received the YFV17D yellow fever vaccine. This specimen was PBMCs, taken 5 days after the yellow fever booster vaccination. This chain links TRBV19 with TRBJ1-1; D ambiguous. CDR3 protein: CASNPSPLNTVAFF. The CDR3 bases are TGTGCCAGTAACCCAAGCCCCCTGAACACTGTAGCTTTCTTT. Based on the CDR3 plus reference TRBV19 and TRBJ1-1, the full variable domain is DGGITQSPKYLFRKEGQNVTLSCEQNLNHDAMYWYRQDPGQGLRLIYYSQIVNDFQKGDIAEGYSVSREKKESFPLTVTSAQKNPTAFYLCASNPSPLNTVAFFGQGTRLTVV.